What follows is one T cell receptor (beta chain) and its context. What it recognizes is unknown. This record comes from a study of OX40 agonist ivuxolimab in advanced cancers. Findings of the study overall: Low normalized T-cell clonal expansion was also seen in some nonresponders.

Method: immunoSEQ multiplex PCR; TCRdb's copy keeps in-frame clones and lacks some. The sample shows some 100,000 clones, around 85% of them seen only once. No patient had autoimmune disease or received systemic immunosuppression. The CDR3 is made up of 14 amino acids. With 5 bases removed from V and 6 bases from J, the gap between germline ends came to 16 bases. Germline-derived CDR1 and CDR2 are SGHTA and FQGNSA. This sample comprised CD4+ or CD8+ T cells sorted from blood, obtained in a trial of the OX40 agonist ivuxolimab. This chain connects TRBV7-2 to TRBJ1-2; D is possibly TRBD1 (5 bases). This clonotype was sampled from an adult with an advanced solid tumor such as melanoma, head and neck, liver or kidney cancer. For the CDR3, the DNA is TGTGCCAGCAGCCCCGCAGCAGGAGGGGATGGCTACACCTTC. Translating it yields CASSPAAGGDGYTF.